This record covers a single T cell receptor beta chain. This specimen comes from a study of blood T cell repertoires in COVID-19. Study-level information: Samples taken during acute and convalescent COVID-19 were collected in the United States, Italy and Spain.

Authors' analysis steps: Reference gene primers were amplified, and this amplification served to estimate nucleated cell counts. TCRdb's copy holds only in-frame clones and misses some; the assay was immunoSEQ multiplex PCR. D and trimming come from the DNA, and the V and J calls and clone size come from that table. The data show around 180,000 clones, with around 80% seen just once and approximately 6.2% held by the top ten. Deletions cut 2 bases from V and 7 bases from J, with 5 bases between. The CDR3 has 12 residues. Germline CDR1 and CDR2: LGHDT and YNNKEL (reference sequence). The specimen sequenced was peripheral blood. The chain uses TRBV3-1 (or the pseudogene TRBV3-2) and TRBJ2-2; D gene ambiguous. This receptor was obtained from an older man with active or convalescent COVID-19. CDR3 residues: CASSQYSGELFF. DNA of the CDR3: TGTGCCAGCAGCCAATACAGCGGGGAGCTGTTTTTT.